One sample yielded the 29 T cell receptor beta chains listed below, sequenced in a study of cytomegalovirus exposure and HLA in healthy donors. Using immunoSEQ multiplex PCR, the repertoire was profiled, and TCRdb retains in-frame clones only, with some absent. The sample holds some 150,000 clones, roughly 86% seen once. Sequencing was performed on PBMCs. All receptors derive from a man aged 18 to 29 in good health and CMV-seropositive.

This rearrangement joins TRBV14 to TRBJ2-1; a weak D match, TRBD2 (6 bases). Germline V gene data show CDR1 as SGHDN and CDR2 as FVKESK. V lost 5 bases, J lost 9 bases, and 14 bases lay in between. The CDR3 covers 13 residues. The CDR3 is CASSAGGYGEQFF. CDR3 nucleotides: TGTGCCAGCAGCGCCGGAGGGTACGGTGAGCAGTTCTTC.

The V gene is TRBV19, the J gene TRBJ2-7; maybe TRBD1 (6 bases). Germline CDR1 is LNHDA and CDR2 is SQIVND (reference sequence). V gave up 3 bases and J gave up 1 base, with 13 bases separating them. The length of the CDR3 is 15 residues. The CDR3 protein is CASSIIGDTSYEQYF. The CDR3 bases are TGTGCCAGTAGTATCATTGGGGACACGTCCTACGAGCAGTACTTC.

The V call is TRBV6-5, the J call TRBJ2-1; D remains unclear. CDR1 is MNHEY and CDR2 is SVGAGI in the germline V gene. CDR3 size: 11 residues. V was cut by 5 bases and J by 6 bases, with 5 bases left in between. The CDR3 spells CASSKSNEQFF. Here the CDR3 DNA reads TGTGCCAGCAGTAAGAGCAATGAGCAGTTCTTC.

The J gene is TRBJ1-3, the V gene TRBV30, with unresolved D. CDR3 length: 14 amino acids. The germline gives CDR1 GTSNPN, CDR2 SVGIG (reference sequence). V lost 2 bases, J lost 1 base, and 9 bases lay in between. The CDR3 DNA sequence: TGTGCCTGGAGTATGGGCCGATCTGGAAACACCATATATTTT. This sequence encodes CAWSMGRSGNTIYF.

The CDR3 sequence: CASSPLRDAWRDGYTF. CDR3 nucleotides: TGTGCCAGCAGTCCCCTAAGGGACGCCTGGAGGGATGGCTACACCTTC. The V and J genes are TRBV28 and TRBJ1-2; possibly TRBD1 for D (5 bases). This CDR3 contains 16 residues. Germline V lookup: CDR1 MDHEN, CDR2 SYDVKM. Deletions cut 5 bases from V and 6 bases from J, with 22 bases between.

The chain is built from TRBV14 and TRBJ2-1, with D possibly being TRBD1 (5 bases). CDR3 length: 15 residues. Germline V gene lookup returns CDR1 SGHDN and CDR2 FVKESK. The V end lost 1 base, the J end lost 8 bases, and 15 bases lay between the germline ends. The CDR3, as DNA: TGTGCCAGCAGCCAAGTTATGGCCAGGGCCCATGAGCAGTTCTTC. Protein product: CASSQVMARAHEQFF.

This clone was counted between two and nine times. The chain is built from TRBV29-1 and TRBJ1-2, with D tentatively TRBD1 (6 bases). The germline V and J ends were trimmed by 7 bases and 2 bases, with 14 bases remaining between them. This CDR3 is 13 amino acids long. CDR1 is SQVTM, CDR2 ANQGSEA, per germline. Written as DNA, the CDR3 is TGCAGCGGAGTGGGGGCAGGGAACTATGGCTACACCTTC. Amino acid sequence: CSGVGAGNYGYTF.

The chain joins TRBV7-9 to TRBJ1-1; TRBD1 agrees at 8 bases. CDR1 is SEHNR, CDR2 FQNEAQ, per germline (reference sequence). This CDR3 has 13 amino acids. Trimming at V came to 1 base and at J to 9 bases, leaving 4 bases not matched to a gene. The CDR3 DNA is TGTGCCAGCAGCTTAGGAGACAGGGGTAAAGCTTTCTTT. This gives the protein CASSLGDRGKAFF.

The chain joins TRBV4-1 to TRBJ1-2; 8 bases map to TRBD1. The ends lost 3 bases at V and 4 bases at J; junction bases unmatched: 1. The CDR3 length is 13 residues. CDR1 and CDR2 (germline): MGHRA, YSYEKL. CDR3 amino acids: CASSQTGVYGYTF. The CDR3 DNA sequence: TGCGCCAGCAGCCAGACAGGGGTCTATGGCTACACCTTC.

The J gene is TRBJ2-3, the V gene TRBV5-4, with 7 bases lining up with TRBD2. The V and J ends lost 3 bases and 2 bases, in that order; junction bases with no gene match: 6. The CDR3 runs to 15 residues. Germline CDR1 reads SGHNT; CDR2 reads YYREEE (reference sequence). The CDR3 DNA reads as TGTGCCAGCAGCTGGGGGGGGGTTCCCACAGATACGCAGTATTTT. It encodes CASSWGGVPTDTQYF.

V usage is TRBV27 and J usage is TRBJ2-5, with TRBD2 identical over 12 bases. The CDR3 totals 15 residues. In germline, CDR1 is MNHEY, CDR2 SMNVEV (reference sequence). The J segment lost 5 bases and the V segment lost 5 bases, leaving 6 bases of the junction unmatched. In DNA form, the CDR3 reads TGTGCCAGCAGTGACCTAGCGGGGGGGCTTGAGACCCAGTACTTC. Protein product: CASSDLAGGLETQYF.

This clone was recorded once. This specimen includes other DNA sequences encoding the same CDR3. The chain is built from TRBV4-1 and TRBJ2-3; D is unclear. CDR3 length equals 13 residues. Germline CDR1 MGHRA, CDR2 YSYEKL. The V end was cut by 2 bases, the J end by 1 base, with 4 bases between. In nucleotides, the CDR3 is TGCGCCAGCAGCCAACTAGGCACAGATACGCAGTATTTT. This codes for CASSQLGTDTQYF.

V gene TRBV27 combines with J gene TRBJ1-1, with TRBD1 matching 9 bases. The germline V gene has CDR1 MNHEY and CDR2 SMNVEV (reference sequence). Unmatched junction bases numbered 1, after V lost 2 bases and J lost 6 bases. This CDR3 spans 13 amino acids. The CDR3 DNA follows: TGTGCCAGCAGTTTAACAGGGGGCCCTGAAGCTTTCTTT. Its translation is CASSLTGGPEAFF.

This rearrangement joins TRBV6-5 to TRBJ2-5, with TRBD2 identical over 7 bases. Per germline, CDR1 MNHEY and CDR2 SVGAGI. The CDR3 covers 12 residues. J gave up 3 bases and V 9 bases, and 4 bases lay outside the gene matches. As DNA, the CDR3 is TGTGCCAGTCGCCTAGCGGAAGAGACCCAGTACTTC. This encodes CASRLAEETQYF.

V usage is TRBV5-1 and J usage is TRBJ2-7; perhaps TRBD2 as D (6 bases). CDR1 and CDR2 (germline): SGHRS, YFSETQ. V lost 4 bases and J lost 2, with 16 bases in between. The CDR3 consists of 15 residues. The DNA of the CDR3 is TGCGCCAGCAGCCAACCCGGGACGGGGGCCTACGAGCAGTACTTC. Translating it yields CASSQPGTGAYEQYF. Combining the CDR3 with reference TRBV5-1 and TRBJ2-7 gives the whole variable domain KAGVTQTPRYLIKTRGQQVTLSCSPISGHRSVSWYQQTPGQGLQFLFEYFSETQRNKGNFPGRFSGRQFSNSRSEMNVSTLELGDSALYLCASSQPGTGAYEQYFGPGTRLTVT.

The chain has TRBV6-1 and TRBJ2-6, with TRBD1 as a possible D gene (6 bases). Germline V gives CDR1 MNHNS, CDR2 SASEGT. This CDR3 has 18 residues. Trimming cost V 0 bases and J 0 bases, with 12 bases left between them. The CDR3 is CASSEAAGATSGANVLTF. DNA for the CDR3: TGTGCCAGCAGTGAAGCGGCAGGGGCCACCTCTGGGGCCAACGTCCTGACTTTC.

This chain connects TRBV14 to TRBJ1-1; D may be TRBD1 (5 bases). Looked up from germline, CDR1 is SGHDN and CDR2 is FVKESK. The CDR3 sequence is 17 residues long. The V end was cut by 1 base, the J end by 10 bases, with 25 bases between. The CDR3 loop is CASSQVGGITGIGRAFF. For the CDR3, the DNA is TGTGCCAGCAGCCAAGTGGGGGGAATTACAGGAATCGGTAGAGCTTTCTTT.

This clone has more than one count but fewer than ten. The V call is TRBV7-9, the J call TRBJ1-6, with 10 bases matching TRBD1. Looked up from germline, CDR1 is SEHNR and CDR2 is FQNEAQ (reference sequence). This CDR3 comprises 15 residues. V was clipped by 4 bases and J by 7 bases; unmatched bases: 4. CDR3 DNA sequence: TGTGCCAGCAGCTACAGGGGACAGGGGAATTCACCCCTCCACTTT. This encodes CASSYRGQGNSPLHF.

The table lists this clone with a count of one. The genes are TRBV28 and TRBJ1-3; 9 nucleotides match TRBD1. The CDR3 is 17 amino acids. CDR1 and CDR2 from the germline V gene are MDHEN and SYDVKM. V lost 7 bases to trimming and J lost 0 bases; unmatched junction nucleotides: 10. CDR3 protein: CASTKRGTGSSGNTIYF. The CDR3 nucleotides read TGTGCCAGCACCAAAAGGGGGACAGGGAGCTCTGGAAACACCATATATTTT.

The chain employs TRBV10-3 and TRBJ2-3; 10 bases match TRBD2. Germline CDR1 is ENHRY and CDR2 is SYGVKD. This CDR3 comprises 13 residues. The J segment lost 2 bases and the V segment lost 10 bases, leaving 3 bases of the junction unmatched. CDR3 protein: CATGTSATDTQYF. Here the CDR3 DNA reads TGTGCCACCGGGACTAGCGCCACAGATACGCAGTATTTT.

This rearrangement joins TRBV19 to TRBJ2-2; possibly TRBD2 for D (5 bases). The CDR3 consists of 13 residues. The germline V gene encodes CDR1 LNHDA and CDR2 SQIVND (reference sequence). V was trimmed by 3 bases and J by 6 bases, leaving 8 bases between them. The CDR3 is CASSISRAGELFF. CDR3 DNA sequence: TGTGCCAGTAGTATCTCGCGGGCCGGGGAGCTGTTTTTT. The full variable domain, completed using reference TRBV19 and TRBJ2-2, is DGGITQSPKYLFRKEGQNVTLSCEQNLNHDAMYWYRQDPGQGLRLIYYSQIVNDFQKGDIAEGYSVSREKKESFPLTVTSAQKNPTAFYLCASSISRAGELFFGEGSRLTVL.

The V gene is TRBV28, the J gene TRBJ1-1; possibly TRBD1 for D (5 bases). V was shortened by 8 bases and J by 4 bases, with 14 bases between the two germline ends. The CDR3 runs to 13 residues. Germline V gene sequence: CDR1 MDHEN, CDR2 SYDVKM. CDR3 DNA sequence: TGTGCCAGCCAGAATGGGGCGGTCACTGAAGCTTTCTTT. This encodes CASQNGAVTEAFF. Looking up the rest from reference TRBV28 and TRBJ1-1 gives the full variable domain: DVKVTQSSRYLVKRTGEKVFLECVQDMDHENMFWYRQDPGLGLRLIYFSYDVKMKEKGDIPEGYSVSREKKERFSLILESASTNQTSMYLCASQNGAVTEAFFGQGTRLTVV.

The chain joins TRBV6-1 to TRBJ2-7; TRBD2 might be the D (7 bases). V lost 7 bases and J lost 12, with 22 bases in between. The germline V gene has CDR1 MNHNS and CDR2 SASEGT. The CDR3 runs 13 residues. CDR3: CASMGGAVGLGYF. The CDR3 bases are TGTGCCAGCATGGGGGGGGCCGTCGGTTTGGGGTACTTC.

The chain employs TRBV5-4 and TRBJ1-1; TRBD1 agrees at 9 bases. This CDR3 region has 16 residues. Unmatched junction bases numbered 11, after V lost 2 bases and J lost 6 bases. Per germline, CDR1 SGHNT and CDR2 YYREEE (reference sequence). The CDR3 DNA sequence: TGTGCCAGCAGCTTAGGAGGGACAGGGCGCATTCCTGAAGCTTTCTTT. Its translation is CASSLGGTGRIPEAFF.

The gene calls are TRBV6-1 and TRBJ1-2; 8 nucleotides line up with TRBD1. The germline gives CDR1 MNHNS, CDR2 SASEGT. J was trimmed by 8 bases and V by 6 bases; bases with no gene match: 11. The CDR3 runs 14 residues. In DNA form, the CDR3 reads TGTGCCAGCAGCCATGGACAGGGAGGGGAAGGCTACACCTTC. It specifies CASSHGQGGEGYTF.

This chain connects TRBV18 to TRBJ1-2, with D tentatively TRBD1 (5 bases). Germline CDR1 reads KGHSH; CDR2 reads LQKENI. Trimming cost V 3 bases and J 6 bases, with 14 bases left between them. The CDR3 covers 14 residues. The CDR3 sequence: CASSPQGKGDGYTF. DNA for the CDR3: TGTGCCAGCTCACCCCAGGGAAAGGGTGATGGCTACACCTTC.

V and J are TRBV6-4 and TRBJ2-7, with D perhaps TRBD2 (6 bases). CDR1 MRHNA and CDR2 SNTAGT come from the germline V gene. Deletions cut 5 bases from V and 2 bases from J, with 13 bases between. CDR3 length: 14 residues. Written as DNA, the CDR3 is TGTGCCAGCAGTTACCGCGGGATCCCCTACGAGCAGTACTTC. It translates to CASSYRGIPYEQYF.

The chain carries TRBV6-1 and TRBJ1-2; 7 bases are shared with TRBD1. The V and J ends lost 2 bases and 6 bases, in that order; junction bases with no gene match: 3. The CDR3 sequence is 13 residues long. Germline CDR1 and CDR2: MNHNS and SASEGT. The CDR3 nucleotides read TGTGCCAGCAGTGAAAGGGGGCACGATGGCTACACCTTC. It yields the protein CASSERGHDGYTF.

The J gene is TRBJ1-1, the V gene TRBV18; 8 bases line up with TRBD1. J lost 7 bases, V lost 3 bases, and 10 bases had no gene match. Germline CDR1 reads KGHSH; CDR2 reads LQKENI. The CDR3 consists of 15 residues. CDR3 DNA: TGTGCCAGCTCACCCCTCGCAGGGGGCAGGAATGAAGCTTTCTTT. Translated, it gives CASSPLAGGRNEAFF.